Below, one T cell receptor (beta chain) is given with its context. Original analysis: For nucleated cells, counts were estimated from reference gene primer amplification. Using immunoSEQ multiplex PCR, the repertoire was profiled, and TCRdb retains in-frame clones only, with some absent. V, J and clone size were drawn from that table, and D and trimming were deduced from the DNA. The sample gives around 170,000 clones, about 86% of which show up once; 4% is in the top ten. The data are from a study of blood T cell repertoires in COVID-19. About the research overall: T cells, B-cell-depleted T cells, or PBMCs supplied cDNA or gDNA.

V lost 1 base and J 8 bases, leaving 14 bases between the germline ends. The CDR3 sequence is 15 residues long. Germline V lookup: CDR1 LGHNA, CDR2 YNFKEQ. This TCR was recovered from a woman between 65 and 79 years old with acute or convalescent COVID-19. The chain couples TRBV4-2 to TRBJ1-4, with a possible D match to TRBD1 (5 bases). The sequencing input was peripheral blood. CDR3 loop: CASSQGVQGGEKLFF. The CDR3 region has the DNA TGTGCCAGCAGCCAAGGGGTGCAGGGTGGAGAAAAACTGTTTTTT.